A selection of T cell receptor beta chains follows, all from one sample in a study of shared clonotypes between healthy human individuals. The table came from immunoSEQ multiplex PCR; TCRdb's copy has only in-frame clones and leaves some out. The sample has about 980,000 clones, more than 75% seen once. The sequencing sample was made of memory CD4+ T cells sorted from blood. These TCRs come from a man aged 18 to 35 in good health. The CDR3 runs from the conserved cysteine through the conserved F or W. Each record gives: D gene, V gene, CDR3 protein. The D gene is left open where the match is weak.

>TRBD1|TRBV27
CASSPLGRGLGYTF
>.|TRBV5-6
CASSLAGDFEKLFF
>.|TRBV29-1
CSALEGSDTQYF
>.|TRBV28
CASRTAEGRTYGYTF
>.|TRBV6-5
CASSYGGDQAFF
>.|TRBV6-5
CASSSLTGLNQPQHF
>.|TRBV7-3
CASSLNPGYGYTF
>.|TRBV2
CASSEDSYGYTF
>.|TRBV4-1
CASSQDGQSRVNEQYF
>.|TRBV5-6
CASSSIRRGNNSPLHF
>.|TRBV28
CASSFRGRELFF
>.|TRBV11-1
CASSLAMSRGAYNEQFF
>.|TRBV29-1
CSSSLLEDYGYTF
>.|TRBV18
CASSPGVPNQPQHF
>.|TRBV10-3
CAISDLIKGYTF
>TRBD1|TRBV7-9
CASSLTGTGAGKLFF
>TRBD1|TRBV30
CAWSVLGTGNTEAFF
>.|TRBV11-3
CASSFLNGEGCTF
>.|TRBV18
CASSPREGSTEAFF
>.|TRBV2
CASSEQGALQPQHF
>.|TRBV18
CASSPGVQETQYF
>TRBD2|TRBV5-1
CASRERGGLETQYF
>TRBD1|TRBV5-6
CASSSDRGGRGETQYF
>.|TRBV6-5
CASSYGRLNNEQFF
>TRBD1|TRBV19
CASIGQGAKQPQHF
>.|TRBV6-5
CASSYAGDTQYF
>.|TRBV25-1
CASSDPGPNTGELFF
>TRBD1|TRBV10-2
CASSETGQGTGTGELFF
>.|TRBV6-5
CASRLAGGWNSPLHF
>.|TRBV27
CASSFSGSGEKLFF
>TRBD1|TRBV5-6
CASSIRTGATEAFF
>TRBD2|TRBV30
CAWSRIGLAGETQYF
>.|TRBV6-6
CASSTGPQLNTEAFF
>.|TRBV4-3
CASSQDRGRFTGELFF
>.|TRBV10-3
CAISADMNSPLHF
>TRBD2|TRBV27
CASSSSGVFTDTQYF
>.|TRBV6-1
CASIRNNQNTGELFF
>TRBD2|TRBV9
CASSPRAGGPPDTQYF
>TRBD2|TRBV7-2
CASSGSGGSAEQYF
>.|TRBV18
CASSPPTGPLETQYF
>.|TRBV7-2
CASSPGRYEQYF